Listed here is a single T cell receptor beta chain. Germline V gene sequence: CDR1 WNHNN, CDR2 SYGVQD (reference sequence). The CDR3 has 15 amino acids. V lost 7 bases to trimming and J lost 6 bases; unmatched junction nucleotides: 12. This sample was included in a study of blood T cell repertoires in COVID-19. Overall study context: The United States, Italy and Spain supplied acute and convalescent COVID-19 samples. The analysed material was cDNA or gDNA that came from T cells, B-cell-depleted T cells, or PBMCs.

In the study's own analysis: Estimation of nucleated cell counts relied on the amplification of reference gene primers. Produced via immunoSEQ multiplex PCR; TCRdb's table is partial and in-frame only. That table gives V, J and clone size, and the DNA gave D and trimming. Among roughly 80,000 clones listed, around 86% were seen once. Material for sequencing was peripheral blood. The genes are TRBV10-1 and TRBJ1-5; 7 bases match TRBD1. The receptor was derived from a human donor in a cohort sampled during active COVID-19. This chain's CDR3 is CASNPAGGMGQPQHF. CDR3 in DNA: TGCGCCAGCAACCCAGCAGGGGGTATGGGTCAGCCCCAGCATTTT.